The entry that follows covers one TCR beta chain sequence. This clonotype was picked up many times. Which antigen it targets is not known. No much larger clone is present one base from it, and per-base qualities are unavailable. CDR1 and CDR2 were assigned from the germline V gene as SNHLY and FYNNEI. Including cysteine and phenylalanine, the CDR3 has 16 amino acids. CDR3 DNA only is kept here, 48 bases in frame from base 1. V is clipped by 6 bases and J by 0 bases, and the sequence between their germline boundaries is 15 bases long. Reading the label with the study, this specimen's time point is: patch test 2, 6 weeks after DPC sensitization. The treatment or condition label corresponds to: therapeutic diphenylcyclopropenone sensitization with weekly scalp DPC. At each patch-test visit, blood was drawn before the patch test was applied. To be eligible, patients had to be aged 18 to 70, diagnosed with alopecia and judged suitable for DPC therapy, while pregnant patients were excluded. Total RNA was isolated from unfractionated whole blood collected in Tempus Blood RNA tubes.

These data come from a study of human T cells and chemical hapten exposure (dated by TCRdb to the early 2020s). A note on the overall study: For sensitization, 2% DPC in acetone was applied to a 2 cm by 2 cm area of upper inner arm skin. Weekly therapeutic DPC doses were additionally applied to the scalp of patients throughout the roughly 25-week study period. Patch testing was done on the upper back using Finn chambers containing 0.01% DPC, and results were scored after 6 days according to International Contact Dermatitis Research Group standards. The mostly female patient cohort included alopecia areata with under or over 50% scalp involvement, alopecia totalis and alopecia universalis. Libraries were combined into a pool for sequencing, and differences in TCR yield between samples came mainly from small differences in library volumes within the pool. This study followed changes in the peripheral blood TCR repertoire in vivo during primary and secondary sensitization of alopecia patients to the hapten diphenylcyclopropenone (DPC). Blood was sampled from patients pre-sensitization (week 0) and at 2, 6 and about 24 weeks after DPC sensitization. Blood for TCR sequencing was provided by twenty-nine alopecia patients at one to four time points (pre-sensitization, 2, 6 and 24 weeks).

Libraries were built with RACE. The instrument given in TCRdb is NextSeq 500. During library preparation, unique molecular identifiers were attached to individual cDNA molecules so that TCRs could be counted quantitatively and reproducibly. Both TCR alpha and TCR beta chains were sequenced from each blood RNA sample. Per the authors' processing: The median number of TCRs per sample was approximately 93,000, ranging from roughly 23,224 to 700,000. The Decombinator software suite was used to annotate the V, J and CDR3 of the TCR reads. To make PS versus PT1 abundance plots, every sample was subsampled to the same number of TCRs (28,000). TCRs were defined as expanded if absent before sensitization and observed at least eight times at the 2-week time point. TCRdb ran its own pipeline on the public reads, namely fastp trimming at Q25 and MiXCR clone calling, and kept in-frame beta chains. When rows share a CDR3 protein, they turn into one entry using the most common DNA and genes. V and J calls and clone size were set by TCRdb, not the authors. The sample includes under 450,000 distinct CDR3 sequences, with roughly 6.3% observed a single time. 4.5% to 6% of the sample comes from the top ten.

On the study overall, not on this receptor specifically: Significantly more large CDR3 similarity clusters were formed by expanded TCRs than by pre-sensitization or healthy control sets, consistent with antigen-driven responses. Repeated subsampling changed both the strength of the expansion versus patch-test correlation and the threshold at which that correlation became significant. The number of PT1 expanded TCRs positively correlated with patch test score, significant at thresholds 8, 16 and 32 but not 4. DPC sensitization did not change the number of TCRs with a frequency above 1 in 1000, and there was no evidence of changes in global repertoire structure. Alopecia, a presumed autoimmune disease, was present in all patients, so the immune response of the patients might differ from that of healthy individuals.

Recombination joined TRBV2 with TRBJ1-3; possibly the D gene is TRBD1, per 6 matching bases. The TCR was taken from a woman under 30 with alopecia areata. Some clones in this sample may be carry-over from other donors' samples. The specimen was whole blood, collected in connection with sensitization to the hapten diphenylcyclopropenone (DPC). The bases are TGTGCCAGCAGCCCTTGGGGAGGGGGCTCTGGAAACACCATATATTTT. Its protein reads: CASSPWGGGSGNTIYF.